This TCR beta chain was documented in a study of OX40 agonist ivuxolimab in advanced cancers. Across the whole study: Dose-escalation patients' cancers were hepatocellular carcinoma, melanoma, renal cell or head and neck cancer.

Trimming took 5 bases from V and 6 from J, leaving 20 bases between them. CDR3 size: 16 residues. From germline, CDR1 is SGHTA and CDR2 FQGNSA. Only in-frame clones appear in the TCRdb table, and some are missing; sequencing was by immunoSEQ multiplex PCR. The sample yields 30,000 to 40,000 clones, around 90% seen once. The J gene is TRBJ1-5, the V gene TRBV7-2, with TRBD1 as a possible D gene (6 bases). Sequencing used CD4+ or CD8+ T cells sorted from blood, obtained in a trial of the OX40 agonist ivuxolimab. The TCR was taken from an adult with an advanced solid tumor such as melanoma, head and neck, liver or kidney cancer. CDR3 residues: CASSPEGGALVQPQHF. In DNA, the CDR3 is TGTGCCAGCAGCCCCGAGGGGGGGGCTTTAGTTCAGCCCCAGCATTTT.